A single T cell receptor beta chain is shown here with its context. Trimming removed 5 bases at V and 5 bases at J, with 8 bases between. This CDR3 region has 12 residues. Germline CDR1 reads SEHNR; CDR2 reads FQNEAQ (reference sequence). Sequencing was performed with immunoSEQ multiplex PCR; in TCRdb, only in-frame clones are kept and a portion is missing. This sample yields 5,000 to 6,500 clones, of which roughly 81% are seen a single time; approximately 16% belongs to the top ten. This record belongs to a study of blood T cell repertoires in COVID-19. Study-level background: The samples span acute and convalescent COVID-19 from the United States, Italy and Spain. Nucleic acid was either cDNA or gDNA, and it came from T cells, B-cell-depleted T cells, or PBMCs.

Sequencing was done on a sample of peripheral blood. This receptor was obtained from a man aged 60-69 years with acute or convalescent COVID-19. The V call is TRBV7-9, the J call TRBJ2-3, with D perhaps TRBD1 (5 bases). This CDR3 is CASSGDRDTQYF. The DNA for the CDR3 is TGTGCCAGCAGCGGCGACAGAGATACGCAGTATTTT.